Listed here are 17 T cell receptor beta chains from one sample, sequenced in a study of blood T cell repertoires in COVID-19. Assay: immunoSEQ multiplex PCR; the TCRdb copy retains only in-frame clones and omits some. The data show about 140,000 clones, with roughly 80% seen just once and about 1.5% held by the top ten. Sequenced: PBMCs or T cells enriched from blood (not recorded which). These receptors were obtained from a woman under 30 who had been exposed to COVID-19.

The rearrangement links TRBV11-2 to TRBJ1-4; unclear D gene. Trimming removed 0 bases at V and 4 bases at J, with 9 bases between. CDR1 and CDR2 (germline): SGHAT, FQNNGV. The length of the CDR3 is 15 residues. The CDR3 here is CASSLELQDNEKLFF. The CDR3 DNA is TGTGCCAGCAGCTTAGAGCTCCAGGATAATGAAAAACTGTTTTTT.

This chain links TRBV5-1 with TRBJ1-5, with D unclear. Germline V lookup: CDR1 SGHRS, CDR2 YFSETQ. V dropped 2 bases and J dropped 5 bases, with 8 bases sitting between them. This CDR3 has 13 amino acids. The CDR3 DNA reads TGCGCCAGCAGCTTCGACGGGGATCAGCCCCAGCATTTT. This encodes CASSFDGDQPQHF.

This rearrangement joins TRBV7-6 to TRBJ1-6; 7 nucleotides align to TRBD1. The junction had 10 bases not matched to a gene; V was cut back by 1 base and J by 7 bases. The CDR3 runs 17 residues. Germline CDR1 and CDR2: SGHVS and FNYEAQ. The CDR3 coding sequence is TGTGCCAGCAGCTTAGAAGTGGGACAGACCACCAATTCACCCCTCCACTTT. Residues: CASSLEVGQTTNSPLHF.

The CDR3 coding sequence is TGTGCCAGTCGAAACAGGGGAGGATCTTATGAGCAGTTCTTC. This gives the protein CASRNRGGSYEQFF. This chain joins TRBV19 and TRBJ2-1, with a weak D call TRBD1 (7 bases). The CDR3 is 14 amino acids. Germline CDR1 LNHDA, CDR2 SQIVND (reference sequence). V was trimmed by 8 bases and J by 8 bases, leaving 19 bases between them.

This chain joins TRBV30 and TRBJ1-4; D gene ambiguous. This CDR3 spans 13 amino acids. Germline CDR1 GTSNPN, CDR2 SVGIG (reference sequence). The V end was cut by 4 bases, the J end by 14 bases, with 20 bases between. DNA of the CDR3: TGTGCCTGGACTGGTCGTGACAAATGGTTGCTGTTTTTT. Translation gives CAWTGRDKWLLFF.

The rearrangement links TRBV19 to TRBJ2-1; D is possibly TRBD2 (6 bases). This CDR3 region has 14 residues. Trimming shortened V by 11 bases and J by 5 bases, and 19 bases separated the two germline ends. CDR1 and CDR2 (germline): LNHDA, SQIVND (reference sequence). CDR3 nucleotide sequence: TGTGCCGTACGGGGGAGAGTTACCAACAATGAGCAGTTCTTC. This encodes CAVRGRVTNNEQFF.

The chain is built from TRBV6-5 and TRBJ1-1; D possibly corresponds to TRBD1 (6 bases). The CDR3 covers 15 residues. Germline values: CDR1 MNHEY, CDR2 SVGAGI. Trimming stripped 8 bases from V and 0 bases from J, with 16 bases between. CDR3 nucleotides: TGTGCCAGCCGAACAGGGAGTGGGTTGAACACTGAAGCTTTCTTT. This gives the protein CASRTGSGLNTEAFF.

The V and J genes are TRBV4-1 and TRBJ1-6; a weak D match, TRBD1 (6 bases). Germline values: CDR1 MGHRA, CDR2 YSYEKL. The V end lost 7 bases, the J end lost 1 base, and 14 bases lay between the germline ends. The CDR3 consists of 16 residues. In nucleotides, the CDR3 is TGCGCCAGCAACACCGAAACAGGGTCCTATAATTCACCCCTCCACTTT. Translating it yields CASNTETGSYNSPLHF.

The chain is built from TRBV28 and TRBJ2-7; TRBD2 matches 9 bases. CDR1 and CDR2 (germline): MDHEN, SYDVKM. Germline trimming cut 1 base from V and 6 bases from J; bases unmatched to any gene: 7. This CDR3 has 15 amino acids. The CDR3 sequence: CASSLLAGGPLEQYF. Written as DNA, the CDR3 is TGTGCCAGCAGTTTATTGGCGGGAGGGCCGCTCGAGCAGTACTTC.

CDR3 bases: TGTGCCAGTAGTATTCGGCGGGGACTAGCGGAATTCTACGAGCAGTACTTC. Translation: CASSIRRGLAEFYEQYF. J is TRBJ2-7 and V is TRBV19, with 11 bases fitting TRBD2. Germline CDR1 reads LNHDA; CDR2 reads SQIVND (reference sequence). V lost 3 bases and J lost 3; bases outside the gene matches: 10. The CDR3 covers 17 residues.

The chain is built from TRBV18 and TRBJ1-5, with D unresolved. V lost 3 bases and J lost 5, with 8 bases in between. The CDR3 totals 13 residues. Germline V gene lookup returns CDR1 KGHSH and CDR2 LQKENI. CDR3 protein: CASSPMGDQPQHF. Here the CDR3 DNA reads TGTGCCAGCTCACCTATGGGAGATCAGCCCCAGCATTTT.

The rearrangement joins TRBV27 to TRBJ2-3, with 9 bases lining up with TRBD1. V shed 5 bases, J shed 6 bases, and the junction held 6 bases outside the gene matches. The CDR3 runs to 14 residues. Germline V CDR1 and CDR2: MNHEY, SMNVEV (reference sequence). The CDR3 loop reads CASSGDRASDTQYF. Here the CDR3 DNA reads TGTGCCAGCAGTGGGGACAGGGCATCGGATACGCAGTATTTT.

This clone appeared once. The rearrangement links TRBV25-1 to TRBJ2-1, with 9 bases that match TRBD2. V lost 7 bases, J lost 7 bases, and 11 bases stayed unmatched. This CDR3 is built from 15 residues. Per germline, CDR1 MGHDK and CDR2 SYGVNS. CDR3 sequence: CASTPIAGVSNEQFF. CDR3 nucleotide sequence: TGTGCCAGCACCCCCATAGCGGGAGTGAGTAATGAGCAGTTCTTC.

The rearrangement links TRBV6-1 to TRBJ2-7; tentatively, D is TRBD2 (6 bases). V lost 1 base, J lost 2 bases, and 6 bases lay in between. The CDR3 sequence is 13 residues long. The germline V gene has CDR1 MNHNS and CDR2 SASEGT. The CDR3 nucleotides are TGTGCCAGCAGTGAAGGACTAGCCTACGAGCAGTACTTC. This sequence encodes CASSEGLAYEQYF.

The chain couples TRBV14 to TRBJ1-2, with D perhaps TRBD1 (5 bases). Germline V gene data show CDR1 as SGHDN and CDR2 as FVKESK. The V and J ends lost 1 base and 8 bases respectively, with 17 bases between them. This CDR3 is 15 amino acids long. The CDR3 loop reads CASSQVGHGRGGYTF. CDR3 in DNA: TGTGCCAGCAGCCAAGTCGGACACGGGAGGGGCGGCTACACCTTC.

This clone was picked up one time. The chain couples TRBV19 to TRBJ1-2; 8 bases are a match to TRBD1. Trimming at V came to 1 base and at J to 4 bases, leaving 5 bases not matched to a gene. Germline V gene lookup returns CDR1 LNHDA and CDR2 SQIVND (reference sequence). The CDR3 is 15 amino acids. CDR3: CASSIAGGAVYGYTF. Written as DNA, the CDR3 is TGTGCCAGTAGTATAGCAGGGGGCGCCGTCTATGGCTACACCTTC.

The chain uses TRBV6-4 and TRBJ1-2, with TRBD1 as a possible D gene (5 bases). The CDR3 is 13 residues long. The V end was cut by 6 bases, the J end by 6 bases, with 14 bases between. In germline, CDR1 is MRHNA, CDR2 SNTAGT. The DNA for the CDR3 is TGTGCCAGCAGGGACGGGGAGGGGAATGGCTACACCTTC. Encoded protein: CASRDGEGNGYTF.